Below, one TCR beta chain is given with its context. Antigen: not known. These data originate in a study of cytomegalovirus exposure and HLA in healthy donors. General study points: Associated with cytomegalovirus, according to the listing, were 170 or so TCR beta chains. CMV serostatus was the only recorded immune exposure for donors. TCR beta sequences numbering under 20,000 were associated with HLA alleles at 0.05 false discovery rate in a later analysis.

A multiplex PCR was run with 60 Vbeta primers and 13 Jbeta primers. Assay: immunoSEQ multiplex PCR; the TCRdb copy retains only in-frame clones and omits some. This repertoire shows around 150,000 clones, 70% to 80% found once; its top ten account for roughly 4.9%. The germline gives CDR1 SGHVS, CDR2 FQNEAQ. V lost 2 bases to trimming and J lost 0 bases; unmatched junction nucleotides: 3. The CDR3 consists of 16 residues. The sequence derives from a woman in her forties or fifties in good health and CMV-seronegative. The J gene is TRBJ1-4, the V gene TRBV7-8; 7 bases align to TRBD1. The sample consisted of PBMCs. This chain's CDR3 is CASSLQGGTTNEKLFF. CDR3 sequence (DNA): TGTGCCAGCAGCTTACAGGGGGGTACAACTAATGAAAAACTGTTTTTT.